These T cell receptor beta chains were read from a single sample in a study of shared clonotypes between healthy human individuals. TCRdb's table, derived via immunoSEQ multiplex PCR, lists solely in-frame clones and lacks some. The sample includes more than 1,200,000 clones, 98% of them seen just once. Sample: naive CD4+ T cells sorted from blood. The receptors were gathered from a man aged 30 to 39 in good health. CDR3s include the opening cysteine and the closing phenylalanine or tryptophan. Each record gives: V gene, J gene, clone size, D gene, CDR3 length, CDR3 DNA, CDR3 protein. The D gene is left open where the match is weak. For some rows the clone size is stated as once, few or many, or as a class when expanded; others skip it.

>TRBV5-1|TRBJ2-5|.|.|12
TGCGCCAGCAGCTTGAAGAAAGAGACCCAGTACTTC
CASSLKKETQYF
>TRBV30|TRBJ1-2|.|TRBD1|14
TGTGCCTGGAGGCTTTTTGGACAGGTCGCTGGCTACACCTTC
CAWRLFGQVAGYTF
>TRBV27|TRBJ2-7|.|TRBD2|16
TGTGCCAGCAACCCGAACGGACTAGCGAGCTCCTACGAGCAGTACTTC
CASNPNGLASSYEQYF
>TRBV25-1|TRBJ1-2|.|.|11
TGTGCCAGCAGTCAGGGTGGCGGCTACACCTTC
CASSQGGGYTF
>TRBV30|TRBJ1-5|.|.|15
TGTGCCTGGGGCCGTCTCGGATGGGGCAATCAGCCCCAGCATTTT
CAWGRLGWGNQPQHF
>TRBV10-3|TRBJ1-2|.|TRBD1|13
TGTGCCATCATGGGACAGGCTAACTATGGCTACACCTTC
CAIMGQANYGYTF
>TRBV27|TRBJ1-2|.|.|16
TGTGCCAGCAGGTCTAGGACTATAGCCCCCGGCTATGGCTACACCTTC
CASRSRTIAPGYGYTF
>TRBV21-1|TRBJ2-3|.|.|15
TGTGCCAGCCCCACGAGGATTGGGAGCACAGATACGCAGTATTTT
CASPTRIGSTDTQYF
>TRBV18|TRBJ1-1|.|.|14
TGTGCCAGCTCACCACGAACGGGATCCCCGGCGGCTTTCTTT
CASSPRTGSPAAFF
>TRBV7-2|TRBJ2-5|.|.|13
TGTGCCAGCAGCACGCAAGGAGGGGAGACCCAGTACTTC
CASSTQGGETQYF
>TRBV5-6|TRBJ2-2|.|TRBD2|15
TGTGCCAGCAGCTTGGTCGGGACTAGGTCCGGGGAGCTGTTTTTT
CASSLVGTRSGELFF
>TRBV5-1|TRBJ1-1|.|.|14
TGCGCCAGCAGCTTGGATAGGATGAACACTGAAGCTTTCTTT
CASSLDRMNTEAFF
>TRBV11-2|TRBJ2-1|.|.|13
TGTGCCAGCAGCTTAGGCATCTTCTCCGAGCAGTTCTTC
CASSLGIFSEQFF
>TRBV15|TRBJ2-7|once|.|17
TGTGCCACCAGCAGAGATCGGTTGCGAGGACAGCACTACGAGCAGTACTTC
CATSRDRLRGQHYEQYF
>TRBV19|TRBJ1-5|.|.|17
TGTGCCAGTAGTATTGTGGCGACATGGGGCGCCAATCAGCCCCAGCATTTT
CASSIVATWGANQPQHF
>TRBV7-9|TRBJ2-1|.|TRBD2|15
TGTGCCAGCAGCCAAGGACTAGCGGGAGGTTATGAGCAGTTCTTC
CASSQGLAGGYEQFF
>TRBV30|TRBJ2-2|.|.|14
TGTGCCTGGACCGGGACCGTGAACACCGGGGAGCTGTTTTTT
CAWTGTVNTGELFF